What follows are 29 T cell receptor beta chains derived from one specimen sequenced in a study of cytomegalovirus exposure and HLA in healthy donors. In the PCR, 60 Vbeta and 13 Jbeta primers were used. Sequencing used immunoSEQ multiplex PCR; TCRdb keeps in-frame clones, though not all of them. The sample includes about 190,000 clones, roughly four fifths seen only once; the top ten take 3.4%. Sequencing was performed on PBMCs. These receptors were obtained from a man aged 35-49 years in good health and CMV-seropositive.

This rearrangement joins TRBV19 to TRBJ1-2, with 8 bases lining up with TRBD1. V lost 4 bases to trimming and J lost 4 bases; unmatched junction nucleotides: 8. The germline gives CDR1 LNHDA, CDR2 SQIVND (reference sequence). The CDR3 length is 15 residues. This chain's CDR3 is CASSKFQGASYGYTF. The CDR3 DNA reads as TGTGCCAGTAGTAAATTCCAGGGGGCGAGCTATGGCTACACCTTC.

The chain links TRBV10-3 to TRBJ2-3, with no clear D. V dropped 7 bases and J dropped 0 bases, with 11 bases sitting between them. Germline CDR1 reads ENHRY; CDR2 reads SYGVKD. The length of the CDR3 is 14 residues. The CDR3 sequence is CAINAETSTDTQYF. The CDR3 DNA reads as TGTGCCATCAATGCGGAGACTAGCACAGATACGCAGTATTTT.

The chain couples TRBV2 to TRBJ2-3, with a possible D match to TRBD1 (6 bases). The germline V and J ends were trimmed by 2 bases and 6 bases, with 21 bases remaining between them. CDR3 length: 17 residues. CDR1 and CDR2 from the germline V gene are SNHLY and FYNNEI. The CDR3 region is CASSEQTGLAPRDTQYF. CDR3 DNA sequence: TGTGCCAGCAGTGAACAAACAGGGCTAGCCCCCCGGGATACGCAGTATTTT.

The CDR3 is CASNNIAPTVEQFF. The CDR3 nucleotides are TGTGCCAGCAACAATATTGCCCCGACAGTCGAGCAGTTCTTC. The genes are TRBV2 and TRBJ2-1; the D gene is possibly TRBD1 (5 bases). The CDR3 covers 14 residues. Trimming pared 7 bases from V and 10 bases from J, leaving 20 bases between. Per the germline V gene, CDR1 is SNHLY and CDR2 is FYNNEI.

The sample holds a few counts of this clone. The rearrangement uses TRBV6-5 and TRBJ1-3, with 7 bases aligning to TRBD1. V lost 4 bases and J lost 1; bases outside the gene matches: 4. Germline V gene sequence: CDR1 MNHEY, CDR2 SVGAGI. This CDR3 has 15 amino acids. For the CDR3, the DNA is TGTGCCAGCAGTTCCGGACAGGAATCTGGAAACACCATATATTTT. Amino acid sequence: CASSSGQESGNTIYF.

This clone is a singleton in its sample. The chain recombines TRBV7-2 with TRBJ1-1; tentatively, D is TRBD1 (5 bases). Germline-derived CDR1 and CDR2 are SGHTA and FQGNSA. CDR3 length equals 15 residues. V was shortened by 1 base and J by 4 bases, with 13 bases between the two germline ends. This CDR3 reads CASSLDRSRITEAFF. Written as DNA, the CDR3 is TGTGCCAGCAGCTTAGACAGGTCGAGGATCACTGAAGCTTTCTTT.

This chain connects TRBV7-9 to TRBJ1-2; no clear D gene. Trimming stripped 0 bases from V and 8 bases from J, with 10 bases between. This CDR3 region has 13 residues. CDR1 and CDR2 from the germline V gene are SEHNR and FQNEAQ (reference sequence). The CDR3 here is CASSLANSRGYTF. The CDR3 DNA is TGTGCCAGCAGCTTAGCGAACAGTCGCGGCTACACCTTC.

The rearrangement links TRBV2 to TRBJ2-3; the match to TRBD2 covers 14 bases. Germline values: CDR1 SNHLY, CDR2 FYNNEI. The length of the CDR3 is 15 residues. V was clipped by 6 bases and J by 3 bases; unmatched bases: 2. The chain's CDR3 is CASRTSGGATDTQYF. The CDR3, as DNA: TGTGCCAGCAGGACTAGCGGGGGGGCGACAGATACGCAGTATTTT.

The chain's CDR3 is CSVEENNYGYTF. As DNA, the CDR3 is TGCAGCGTTGAGGAGAATAACTATGGCTACACCTTC. This chain links TRBV29-1 with TRBJ1-2; the D is unclear. CDR3 length: 12 amino acids. V shed 3 bases and J shed 1 base, with 6 bases lying between them. Germline V lookup: CDR1 SQVTM, CDR2 ANQGSEA.

The chain joins TRBV19 to TRBJ1-4, with D perhaps TRBD1 (5 bases). Trimming stripped 6 bases from V and 5 bases from J, with 10 bases between. CDR1 LNHDA and CDR2 SQIVND come from the germline V gene (reference sequence). The CDR3 covers 13 residues. The CDR3 bases are TGTGCCAGTAGATTTCGACAGAATGAAAAACTGTTTTTT. Its protein is CASRFRQNEKLFF.

This chain links TRBV28 with TRBJ2-3; D may be TRBD1 (6 bases). The CDR3 runs to 14 residues. Germline V gene sequence: CDR1 MDHEN, CDR2 SYDVKM. V lost 10 bases and J 6 bases, leaving 20 bases between the germline ends. CDR3 nucleotide sequence: TGTGCCAATGCCGACAGGACCCGCCCTGATACGCAGTATTTT. This sequence encodes CANADRTRPDTQYF.

The rearrangement joins TRBV11-2 to TRBJ2-5; D is undetermined. TRBJ2-7 matches the DNA end more closely, so the J call is doubtful. The CDR3 covers 11 residues. The V gene's germline CDR1 is SGHAT and CDR2 FQNNGV. The CDR3 DNA reads TGTGCCAGCAGCCGTGACTACGAGCAGTACTTC. Its protein is CASSRDYEQYF.

The chain recombines TRBV7-6 with TRBJ1-5, with D possibly matching TRBD1 (6 bases). Germline assignment: CDR1 SGHVS and CDR2 FNYEAQ. Trimming shortened V by 5 bases and J by 4 bases, and 9 bases separated the two germline ends. The CDR3 has 13 residues. CDR3 sequence: CASSATGNQPQHF. In DNA form, the CDR3 reads TGTGCCAGCAGCGCCACAGGGAATCAGCCCCAGCATTTT.

This clone was seen a handful of times. V usage is TRBV9 and J usage is TRBJ2-2, with 8 nucleotides matching TRBD2. The CDR3 spans 16 residues. Trimming cost V 0 bases and J 8 bases; bases outside gene matches: 9. Germline CDR1 is SGDLS and CDR2 is YYNGEE. The CDR3 DNA sequence: TGTGCCAGCAGCGTAGTTGGGACTAGTGGGCTTGGGGAGCTGTTTTTT. Its protein is CASSVVGTSGLGELFF.

The J gene is TRBJ2-7, the V gene TRBV4-2; 7 nucleotides align to TRBD1. This CDR3 has 15 amino acids. J gave up 6 bases and V 1 base, and 9 bases lay outside the gene matches. Germline lookup yields CDR1 LGHNA and CDR2 YNFKEQ. CDR3 bases: TGTGCCAGCAGCCAAGCCGGGACAGTGACTATCGAGCAGTACTTC. Its protein is CASSQAGTVTIEQYF.

The chain combines TRBV27 with TRBJ2-7; 10 bases agree with TRBD2. The V gene's germline CDR1 is MNHEY and CDR2 SMNVEV (reference sequence). Trimming took 6 bases from V and 2 from J; bases not matched to a gene: 22. The CDR3 consists of 20 residues. The CDR3 sequence is CASSRQGLRRSSGRAYEQYF. CDR3 DNA sequence: TGTGCCAGCAGCAGACAGGGTTTAAGGAGGTCCAGCGGGAGGGCCTACGAGCAGTACTTC.

The chain employs TRBV30 and TRBJ1-4; D not certain. The V gene's germline CDR1 is GTSNPN and CDR2 SVGIG (reference sequence). This CDR3 is built from 16 residues. Trimming cost V 3 bases and J 2 bases, with 16 bases left between them. The CDR3, as DNA: TGTGCCTGGAGGGCCCCCCTAGCGGCGACTAATGAAAAACTGTTTTTT. Translation gives CAWRAPLAATNEKLFF.

This clone was observed a few times. The chain uses TRBV27 and TRBJ2-3; perhaps TRBD2 as D (5 bases). CDR1 MNHEY and CDR2 SMNVEV come from the germline V gene (reference sequence). CDR3 length: 15 amino acids. V was trimmed by 6 bases and J by 0 bases, leaving 13 bases between them. The CDR3 bases are TGTGCCAGCAGCCCGGGGTTGGCTAGCACAGATACGCAGTATTTT. Its translation: CASSPGLASTDTQYF.

V usage is TRBV6-1 and J usage is TRBJ2-5; 9 bases are a match to TRBD1. With V trimmed by 3 bases and J by 9 bases, 14 bases remained unmatched. The CDR3 is 16 amino acids. In germline, CDR1 is MNHNS, CDR2 SASEGT. The CDR3: CASSDVGTGPRGAQYF. The DNA for the CDR3 is TGTGCCAGCAGTGATGTGGGGACAGGGCCCCGGGGGGCCCAGTACTTC.

The J gene is TRBJ2-3, the V gene TRBV7-9; the match to TRBD1 covers 7 bases. The V gene end was trimmed by 5 bases and the J gene end by 0 bases; junction bases not matched to a gene: 8. This CDR3 spans 16 amino acids. The germline gives CDR1 SEHNR, CDR2 FQNEAQ (reference sequence). The CDR3 nucleotides are TGTGCCAGCAGCCAAGGGGGCAGCACTAGCACAGATACGCAGTATTTT. It yields the protein CASSQGGSTSTDTQYF.

This rearrangement joins TRBV5-1 to TRBJ1-2, with D possibly matching TRBD1 (6 bases). The CDR3 contains 14 residues. The V end was cut by 4 bases, the J end by 2 bases, with 12 bases between. Germline CDR1 reads SGHRS; CDR2 reads YFSETQ. CDR3 amino acids: CASSRQDQNYGYTF. CDR3 in DNA: TGCGCCAGCAGCCGACAGGATCAAAACTATGGCTACACCTTC.

This chain links TRBV4-1 with TRBJ2-7, with 8 bases fitting TRBD1. V shed 4 bases, J shed 3 bases, and the junction held 8 bases outside the gene matches. Germline lookup yields CDR1 MGHRA and CDR2 YSYEKL. The CDR3 is 15 amino acids. In nucleotides, the CDR3 is TGCGCCAGCAGCCTAAGCGACAGGGGAAACTACGAGCAGTACTTC. As protein: CASSLSDRGNYEQYF.

This chain joins TRBV9 and TRBJ2-5, with TRBD2 matching over 7 bases. Germline CDR1 reads SGDLS; CDR2 reads YYNGEE. The CDR3 is made up of 14 amino acids. J lost 7 bases, V lost 4 bases, and 10 bases had no gene match. The CDR3 sequence is CASSRDGGVRTQYF. CDR3 nucleotide sequence: TGTGCCAGCAGCCGTGATGGGGGGGTTCGGACCCAGTACTTC.

This chain links TRBV5-6 with TRBJ1-3; 9 bases match TRBD1. This CDR3 has 14 amino acids. J lost 6 bases, V lost 6 bases, and 7 bases had no gene match. Germline loops: CDR1 SGHDT, CDR2 YYEEEE. CDR3 region: CASKEGQGTNTIYF. As DNA, the CDR3 is TGTGCCAGCAAGGAGGGACAGGGTACAAACACCATATATTTT.

The chain employs TRBV5-4 and TRBJ2-5, with D perhaps TRBD2 (5 bases). The CDR3 runs to 14 residues. CDR1 and CDR2 (germline): SGHNT, YYREEE (reference sequence). V was pared by 0 bases and J by 3 bases, with 9 bases between. The CDR3 spells CASSLVRAKETQYF. CDR3 nucleotide sequence: TGTGCCAGCAGCTTGGTGCGGGCCAAAGAGACCCAGTACTTC. The full variable domain, in which reference TRBV5-4 and TRBJ2-5 provide the parts outside the CDR3, is ETGVTQSPTHLIKTRGQQVTLRCSSQSGHNTVSWYQQALGQGPQFIFQYYREEENGRGNFPPRFSGLQFPNYSSELNVNALELDDSALYLCASSLVRAKETQYFGPGTRLLVL.

J is TRBJ2-5 and V is TRBV9; TRBD2 agrees at 7 bases. The V gene end was trimmed by 3 bases and the J gene end by 5 bases; junction bases not matched to a gene: 13. The CDR3 is 16 amino acids. Germline loops: CDR1 SGDLS, CDR2 YYNGEE. The CDR3 region has the DNA TGTGCCAGCAGCGAGGGGAGAGCTAGCGGTAGCGAGACCCAGTACTTC. This sequence encodes CASSEGRASGSETQYF.

V usage is TRBV28 and J usage is TRBJ2-5; 8 bases line up with TRBD1. J was trimmed by 9 bases and V by 5 bases; bases with no gene match: 11. The CDR3 runs 14 residues. CDR1 is MDHEN and CDR2 is SYDVKM in the germline V gene. The DNA of the CDR3 is TGTGCCAGCAGTCCACGGACAGGGATGGAGGCCCAGTACTTC. Protein: CASSPRTGMEAQYF.

This clone was counted only a few times. The V gene is TRBV29-1, the J gene TRBJ2-7; the D gene is possibly TRBD2 (6 bases). The CDR3 contains 11 residues. V lost 3 bases to trimming and J lost 7 bases, with 10 bases between them. Germline V lookup: CDR1 SQVTM, CDR2 ANQGSEA. CDR3 sequence reads: CSVDPGTEQYF. Here the CDR3 DNA reads TGCAGCGTTGACCCTGGGACTGAGCAGTACTTC.

The J gene is TRBJ2-3, the V gene TRBV27; TRBD1 matches at 8 bases. CDR1 and CDR2 from the germline V gene are MNHEY and SMNVEV (reference sequence). V gave up 11 bases and J gave up 3 bases; unmatched junction bases: 13. The CDR3 extends over 15 amino acids. The CDR3, as DNA: TGTGCCGGACCTGCAGGGGGCGTCTGGACAGATACGCAGTATTTT. It is translated as CAGPAGGVWTDTQYF.